This T cell receptor (beta chain) was obtained from a study of cytomegalovirus exposure and HLA in healthy donors. Study at large: The 120 or so validation repertoires and the 666 first-cohort repertoires shared a platform, a later analysis reported. Study findings and constraints: According to a later analysis, TCR clusters from the first cohort tended to co-occur in the 120 or so validation repertoires. Most TCRs appeared rarely, but some public TCRs recurred in many donors. The study listed approximately 160 cytomegalovirus-associated TCR beta chains.

The CDR3 covers 17 residues. The ends lost 1 base at V and 4 bases at J; junction bases unmatched: 11. Germline V gene data show CDR1 as SGHDT and CDR2 as YYEEEE. Some clones are missing from TCRdb's copy, which holds only in-frame ones; the method was immunoSEQ multiplex PCR. The sample holds about 120,000 clones; 86% are singletons and the top ten take approximately 4.9%. For this clone: The target antigen is unknown.

The chain joins TRBV5-6 to TRBJ1-5; 7 bases are a match to TRBD1. Sequenced sample: PBMCs. This TCR was sampled from a man between 18 and 35 years old in good health and CMV-seronegative. CDR3 sequence reads: CASSLSPRDSRNQPQHF. The CDR3, as DNA: TGTGCCAGCAGCTTGTCCCCGAGGGACAGTAGGAATCAGCCCCAGCATTTT.